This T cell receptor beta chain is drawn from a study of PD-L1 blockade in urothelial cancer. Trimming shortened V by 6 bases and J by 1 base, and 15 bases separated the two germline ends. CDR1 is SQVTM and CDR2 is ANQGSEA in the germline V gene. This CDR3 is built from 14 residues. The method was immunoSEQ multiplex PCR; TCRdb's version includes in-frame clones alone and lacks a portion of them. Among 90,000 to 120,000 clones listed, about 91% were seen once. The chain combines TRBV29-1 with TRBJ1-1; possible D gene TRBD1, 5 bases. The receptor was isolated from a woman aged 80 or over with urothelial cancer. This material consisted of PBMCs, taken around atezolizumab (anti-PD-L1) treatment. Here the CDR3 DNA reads TGCAGCGTCCTCAGGGCAGGGCCGAACACTGAAGCTTTCTTT. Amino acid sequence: CSVLRAGPNTEAFF.